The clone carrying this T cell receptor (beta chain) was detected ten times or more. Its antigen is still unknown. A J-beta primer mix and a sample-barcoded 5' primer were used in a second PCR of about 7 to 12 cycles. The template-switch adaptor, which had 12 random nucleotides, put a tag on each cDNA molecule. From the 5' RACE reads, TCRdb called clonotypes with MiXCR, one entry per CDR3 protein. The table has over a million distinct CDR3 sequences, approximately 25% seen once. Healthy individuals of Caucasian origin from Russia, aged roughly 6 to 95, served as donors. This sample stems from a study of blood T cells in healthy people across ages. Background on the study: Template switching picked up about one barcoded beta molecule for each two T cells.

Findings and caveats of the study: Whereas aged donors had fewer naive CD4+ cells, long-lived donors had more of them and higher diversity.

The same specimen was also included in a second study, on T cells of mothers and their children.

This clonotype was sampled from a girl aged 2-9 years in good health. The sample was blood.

The CDR3, as DNA: TGTGCCAGCAGTGCGTTGACAGGGGATGAAAAACTGTTTTTT. Translation gives CASSALTGDEKLFF. This rearrangement joins TRBV2 to TRBJ1-4, with TRBD1 matching over 8 bases. Per germline, CDR1 SNHLY and CDR2 FYNNEI. The ends lost 4 bases at V and 6 bases at J; junction bases unmatched: 4. The CDR3 runs to 14 residues. Combining the CDR3 with reference TRBV2 and TRBJ1-4 gives the whole variable domain EPEVTQTPSHQVTQMGQEVILRCVPISNHLYFYWYRQILGQKVEFLVSFYNNEISEKSEIFDDQFSVERPDGSNFTLKIRSTKLEDSAMYFCASSALTGDEKLFFGSGTQLSVL.